The 3 T cell receptor beta chains given below trace back to one sample, sequenced in a study of blood T cell repertoires in COVID-19. This table comes from immunoSEQ multiplex PCR, and its TCRdb copy is limited to in-frame clones, with some not included. Of 150,000 to 180,000 clones in the sample, about 80% were seen once. Sequencing was carried out using peripheral blood. All receptors come from a woman in her sixties or seventies with acute or convalescent COVID-19.

V gene TRBV19 combines with J gene TRBJ1-3; D remains unclear. The CDR3 is made up of 15 amino acids. V was shortened by 3 bases and J by 0 bases, with 9 bases between the two germline ends. CDR1 and CDR2 from the germline V gene are LNHDA and SQIVND (reference sequence). The CDR3 reads CASSINGASGNTIYF. CDR3 nucleotide sequence: TGTGCCAGTAGTATTAACGGAGCCTCTGGAAACACCATATATTTT.

The V and J genes are TRBV5-1 and TRBJ2-7; 7 nucleotides line up with TRBD1. After removal of 6 bases from V and 5 bases from J, the junction contained 11 bases not matched to a gene. CDR1 and CDR2 from the germline V gene are SGHRS and YFSETQ. The CDR3 has 14 residues. CDR3: CASTDHRGSDEQYF. The CDR3 nucleotides are TGCGCCAGCACAGATCACAGGGGTTCCGACGAGCAGTACTTC.

This clone is a singleton in its sample. V and J are TRBV5-5 and TRBJ1-5; the D gene is possibly TRBD1 (6 bases). The CDR3 is 15 amino acids. Trimming stripped 3 bases from V and 0 bases from J, with 10 bases between. Per the germline V gene, CDR1 is SGHKS and CDR2 is YYEKEE (reference sequence). CDR3 protein: CASSSDRLSNQPQHF. CDR3 sequence (DNA): TGTGCCAGCAGCTCTGACAGGCTTAGCAATCAGCCCCAGCATTTT.